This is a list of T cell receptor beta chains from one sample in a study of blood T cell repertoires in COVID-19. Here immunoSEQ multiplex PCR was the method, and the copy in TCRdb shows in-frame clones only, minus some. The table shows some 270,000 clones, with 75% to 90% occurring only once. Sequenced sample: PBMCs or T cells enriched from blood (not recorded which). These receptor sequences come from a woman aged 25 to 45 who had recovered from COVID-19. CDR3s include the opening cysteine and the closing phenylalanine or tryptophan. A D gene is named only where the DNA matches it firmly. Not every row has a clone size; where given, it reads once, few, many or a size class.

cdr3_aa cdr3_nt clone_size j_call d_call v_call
CASSLTPIGNEQFF TGTGCCAGCAGCTTGACTCCGATCGGGAATGAGCAGTTCTTC once TRBJ2-1 . TRBV5-4
CASSLVPAAQDLRGYTF TGCGCCAGCAGCTTGGTTCCGGCAGCGCAAGACCTGCGGGGCTACACCTTC . TRBJ1-2 . TRBV5-1
CASSAIGSGQPQHF TGTGCCAGCAGCGCCATCGGATCGGGACAGCCCCAGCATTTT . TRBJ1-5 . TRBV3-1/TRBV3-2
CASSPRTGVETQYF TGCGCCAGCAGCCCAAGGACAGGGGTGGAGACCCAGTACTTC . TRBJ2-5 TRBD1 TRBV5-1
CATTSAGVGNTEAFF TGTGCCACCACCTCTGCGGGGGTAGGGAACACTGAAGCTTTCTTT . TRBJ1-1 . TRBV24-1
CASSEVAGANNEQFF TGTGCCAGCAGTGAAGTAGCGGGGGCGAACAATGAGCAGTTCTTC . TRBJ2-1 TRBD2 TRBV28
CASSPAQPGYEQYF TGTGCCAGCTCACCAGCCCAACCGGGTTACGAGCAGTACTTC . TRBJ2-7 . TRBV18
CSVEDMGAGTEAFF TGCAGCGTTGAAGATATGGGGGCAGGGACTGAAGCTTTCTTT . TRBJ1-1 . TRBV29-1
CASRIAGAHTGELFF TGTGCCAGCAGAATAGCGGGAGCTCACACCGGGGAGCTGTTTTTT . TRBJ2-2 TRBD2 TRBV27
CASSYSSGADTEAFF TGTGCCAGCAGTTACTCTTCGGGAGCGGACACTGAAGCTTTCTTT . TRBJ1-1 . TRBV6-5
CASSLGRGSYEQYF TGTGCCAGCAGCTTAGGCAGGGGATCCTACGAGCAGTACTTC few TRBJ2-7 . TRBV7-2